The entry below describes one TCR beta chain. This entry comes from a study of blood T cell repertoires in COVID-19. Participants' own reports of clinical history determined their cohort assignment. Original methodology: Reference gene primer amplification gave estimated nucleated cell counts. Sequencing was performed with immunoSEQ multiplex PCR; in TCRdb, only in-frame clones are kept and a portion is missing. V and J calls and clone size come straight from that table; D and trimming were deduced from the DNA. Here the sample spans about 150,000 clones, around 84% being singletons. V lost 1 base and J lost 0, with 12 bases in between. From germline, CDR1 is KGHSH and CDR2 LQKENI. The CDR3 sequence is 16 residues long.

J is TRBJ1-1 and V is TRBV18, with D hard to call. The sequenced material came from PBMCs or T cells enriched from blood (not recorded which). The clonotype comes from a man aged 45-65 years who had recovered from COVID-19. Written as DNA, the CDR3 is TGTGCCAGCTCACCACGAGTGGGCACCATGAACACTGAAGCTTTCTTT. Encoded protein: CASSPRVGTMNTEAFF. The full variable domain, rest sourced from reference TRBV18 and TRBJ1-1, is NAGVMQNPRHLVRRRGQEARLRCSPMKGHSHVYWYRQLPEEGLKFMVYLQKENIIDESGMPKERFSAEFPKEGPSILRIQQVVRGDSAAYFCASSPRVGTMNTEAFFGQGTRLTVV.